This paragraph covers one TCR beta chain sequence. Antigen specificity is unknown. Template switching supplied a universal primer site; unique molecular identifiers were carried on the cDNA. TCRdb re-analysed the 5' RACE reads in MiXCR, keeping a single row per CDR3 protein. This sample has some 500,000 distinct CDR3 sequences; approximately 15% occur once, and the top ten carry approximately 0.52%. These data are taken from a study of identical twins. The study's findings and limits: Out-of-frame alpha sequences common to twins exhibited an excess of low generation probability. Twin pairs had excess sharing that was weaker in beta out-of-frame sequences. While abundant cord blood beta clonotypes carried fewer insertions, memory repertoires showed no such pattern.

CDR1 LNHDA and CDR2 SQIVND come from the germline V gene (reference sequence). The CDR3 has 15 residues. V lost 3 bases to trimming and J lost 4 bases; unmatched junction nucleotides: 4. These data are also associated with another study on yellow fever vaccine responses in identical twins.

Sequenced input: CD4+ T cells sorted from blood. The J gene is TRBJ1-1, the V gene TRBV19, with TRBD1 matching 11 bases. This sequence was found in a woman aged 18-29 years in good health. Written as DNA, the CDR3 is TGTGCCAGTAGTATCATGGGACAGGGGGGCACTGAAGCTTTCTTT. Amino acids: CASSIMGQGGTEAFF.